This T cell receptor (beta chain) stems from a study of T cell repertoires in cytomegalovirus infection. TCRdb recomputed calls from the reads with MiXCR, one row per CDR3 protein. The sample records 350,000 to 450,000 distinct CDR3 sequences, 18% being singletons. Between the trimmed V and J ends, which lost 5 bases and 1 base, there was a span of 15 bases. The CDR3 has 16 residues. Germline V lookup: CDR1 SGHVS, CDR2 FQNEAQ. This clonotype was picked up many times. Material for sequencing was PBMCs. The chain is built from TRBV7-8 and TRBJ2-1; possible D gene TRBD1, 5 bases. The sequence was obtained from a human donor in good health (CMV status not recorded). Some clones in this sample may be carry-over from other donors' samples. In DNA, the CDR3 is TGTGCCAGCAGCAAGGAGACAGCGAGATCCTACAATGAGCAGTTCTTC. Protein sequence: CASSKETARSYNEQFF.